This T cell receptor beta chain was recovered during a study of T cells after yellow fever vaccination (dated by TCRdb to the late 2010s). Background on the whole study: The SMART-Seq v4 Ultra Low Input RNA kit was used to prepare libraries from fractions with low cell numbers. The cohort comprised two healthy male donors, one aged 18 to 30 and one aged 30 to 40 years. To follow T-cell clones before and after primary and booster YFV17D yellow fever vaccination, bulk TCR alpha and beta repertoires were sequenced over time. Blood samples were taken at several timepoints before and after primary and secondary immunization, and bulk PBMC replicates and cell subsets were isolated.

Per the publication, the treatment or condition label means: live attenuated yellow fever vaccine strain. At each blood-draw timepoint, two biological replicates of bulk PBMCs were obtained. A standard Ficoll-Paque protocol was used to isolate PBMCs from peripheral blood. TriZol was used to extract RNA from bulk PBMCs, from CD4 and CD8 fractions, and from dextramer-positive and dextramer-negative fractions. TCR cDNA was synthesized by 5'RACE template switching, which introduced a universal primer site and unique molecular identifiers. cDNA synthesis was primed from both the TCR alpha and TCR beta constant segments. Two PCR steps were used to amplify libraries, with sample barcodes and sequencing adapters being added in the second step. Sequencing of libraries was done on Illumina HiSeq 2500 (2x100 bp) or NovaSeq (2x150 bp). In the original analysis: Demultiplexing of reads and collapsing into UMI consensus sequences were performed with MIGEC, and V(D)J alignment was carried out with MiXCR. Clonotypes responding to the vaccine were identified with edgeR on replicate PBMC samples, with the criteria of FDR below 0.01 and a log2 fold change above 5 up to day 15. CD4 or CD8 identity was assigned to each bulk clonotype according to whether the clonotype was present at higher abundance in the sequenced CD4 repertoire or the sequenced CD8 repertoire. In TCRdb, the public reads were trimmed at Q25 with fastp and aligned with MiXCR, with productive beta chains retained. Merged by CDR3 protein, the rows form single entries marked with the most common genes and DNA. None of the V and J calls come from the authors' own analysis; TCRdb made them. The sample table holds more than 250,000 distinct CDR3 sequences, of which about 6.9% were seen once. Roughly 19% of the sample lies in the top ten.

Remarks on this clonotype: This clone's antigen is unknown. Qualities for individual bases were not recorded, and no much larger clone is one base off.

On the study overall, not on this receptor specifically: Computational filtering was required because FACS-sorted repertoires could contain abundant contaminating clonotypes from the bulk population. Most clones expanded after primary vaccination (around 96% of CD4 and 88% of CD8) were re-detected after the booster, suggesting that broad memory maintenance occurred. The secondary T-cell response was weaker than the primary response but faster, peaking on day 5 instead of day 15. A small fraction of clonotypes appeared in both the CD4 and CD8 compartments, likely as a result of convergent recombination. Because the study included only a couple of donors, the extent to which the findings can be generalized is limited.

The sequence was obtained from a young man who received the YFV17D yellow fever vaccine. Specimen: PBMCs, collected about 41 days after the first yellow fever vaccination.

The DNA sequence follows: TGTGCCAGCAGTTTGATTGGGGGATCGAGCACTGAAGCTTTCTTT. This yields the protein CASSLIGGSSTEAFF. The V gene is TRBV27 and the J gene is TRBJ1-1, and the D gene may be TRBD1, 5 bases matching. Relative to germline, V is 3 bases shorter and J is 4 bases shorter, with 15 bases between their ends. Measured from the cysteine to the phenylalanine, the CDR3 is 15 residues long. Only CDR3 DNA remains: 45 bases, in frame from the first base. CDR1 MNHEY and CDR2 SMNVEV are derived from the germline V gene (reference sequence).